This T cell receptor (beta chain) appears in the sequencing data of a study of a mutant IDH1 vaccine in newly diagnosed glioma (dated by TCRdb to about 2021). Notes on the research overall: Of the 25 to 35 treated patients, 62.5% were male and roughly 40% were female, and a mean age of about 37 years was recorded. For exploratory analyses, some 24 treated patients had longitudinal TCRB deep sequencing done wherever samples were available. Prior to enrollment, patients had been given standard therapy consisting of radiotherapy alone, temozolomide alone, or radiochemotherapy with temozolomide, with the combination given to most patients. Peripheral blood was drawn at six visits: V03 (baseline), V05, V07, V10, V12 and V13. Study-wide findings and limitations: PBMC samples for TCRB deep sequencing were selected based on availability. Vaccine-induced immune responses across multiple MHC alleles were detected in about 93% of patients. According to the authors, sample limitations meant that analyses of patient blood samples could not be reproduced. Changes in the top peripheral T cell clonotypes picked up by TCRB sequencing did not appear to be linked to pseudoprogression.

The sample's time point, from its label and the paper: baseline, week 1 (first vaccination visit). The sample's treatment or condition, from its label and the paper: pre-vaccination baseline after standard-of-care therapy. The donors had newly diagnosed IDH1-mutant astrocytomas of WHO grade 3 or 4 that showed loss of nuclear ATRX. The samples were drawn from NOA16, a multicentre, single-arm, open-label phase I trial in Germany that tested a mutant IDH1 peptide vaccine in humans for the first time. For immunogenicity testing, the blood drawn at visit V03 was used as the baseline sample. Genomic DNA for TCRB sequencing was extracted from EDTA blood using the DNeasy Blood and Tissue Kit. Details on this clone: No cognate antigen has been identified for it. It has no much larger one-base neighbor in the sample; base qualities were not kept.

Library method: the immunoSEQ multiplex PCR assay. Rearranged TCR beta chain sequences were amplified with the hsTCRB Kit following the manufacturer's protocol. TCRB libraries were sequenced on an Illumina MiSeq. Per the authors' processing: Demultiplexing, trimming and gene mapping were performed with the kit vendor's proprietary platform. Held by TCRdb, this immuneACCESS table contains in-frame sequences only and omits some clones. Under half of the omission traces to an unresolved V gene where checked; the cause of the rest is unknown. The DNA gave D and trimming, while V, J and clone size come from that table. This sample holds around 24,000 clones; roughly nine tenths were observed only once. The ten largest clones add up to approximately 9.2% of the sample. The junction shows trimming of 0 bases on V and 7 bases on J, plus 10 bases between the germline ends. Looking up the germline V gene (reference sequence) yields CDR1 LNHDA and CDR2 SQIVND. Measured from the cysteine to the phenylalanine, the CDR3 is 14 residues long. Only the CDR3 part of the read is kept: 42 bases, read in frame from the first base.

The receptor's source is a man aged 25 to 45 with glioma. Sequencing used PBMCs, obtained from a glioma patient treated with radiotherapy, temozolomide or both. The chain joins TRBV19 to TRBJ2-1; the D call could be TRBD1 or TRBD2, with each sharing 5 bases. This receptor carries the CDR3 CASSIDLWGNEQFF. In nucleotide form, the sequence is TGTGCCAGTAGTATAGATCTTTGGGGGAATGAGCAGTTCTTC.